The text below deals with one T cell receptor (beta chain). The antigen is unknown. This sample was taken from a study of glioma-infiltrating T cells after dendritic cell vaccination. The overall study: Dendritic cell vaccine was injected intradermally three times, biweekly. Whole-study results and caveats: Longer survival after dendritic cell vaccination followed higher pretreatment TIL content. Complete blood and tumor specimen sets were limited to few patients.

Method: immunoSEQ multiplex PCR; TCRdb's copy keeps in-frame clones and lacks some. The data hold 20,000 to 25,000 clones, with 79% observed a single time. The sample consisted of blood, taken before dendritic cell vaccination. The sequence was collected from a human donor with glioblastoma.

Written as DNA, the CDR3 is TGTGCCACTCAGACAGGGACCGACTATGGCTACACCTTC. Translation: CATQTGTDYGYTF. This chain uses TRBV19 with TRBJ1-2; 7 bases fit TRBD1. Germline V gives CDR1 LNHDA, CDR2 SQIVND (reference sequence). The trim removed 10 bases at V and 3 bases at J, leaving 8 bases unmatched. This CDR3 spans 13 amino acids. Supplemented by reference TRBV19 and TRBJ1-2, the full variable domain reads DGGITQSPKYLFRKEGQNVTLSCEQNLNHDAMYWYRQDPGQGLRLIYYSQIVNDFQKGDIAEGYSVSREKKESFPLTVTSAQKNPTAFYLCATQTGTDYGYTFGSGTRLTVV.